The next 17 T cell receptor beta chains were all read from a single sample in a study of response to subunit inactivated influenza vaccine. TCRdb called the RT-PCR reads again in MiXCR, with one record for every CDR3 protein. The sample includes more than 200,000 distinct CDR3 sequences, roughly an eighth seen only once; the top ten take over 6.5%. Material: non-naive T cells sorted from PBMCs, obtained approximately 15 days before vaccination. Receptors originate from a man aged 45 to 65 who received an inactivated influenza vaccine.

A few counts support this clonotype. This sequence joins TRBV5-5 and TRBJ2-4; possibly TRBD1 or TRBD2 for D (5 bases each). The CDR3 runs to 14 residues. V was shortened by 5 bases and J by 0 bases, with 9 bases between the two germline ends. The germline V gene encodes CDR1 SGHKS and CDR2 YYEKEE (reference sequence). CDR3: CASSSGTAKNIQYF. Here the CDR3 DNA reads TGTGCCAGCAGTTCCGGGACAGCCAAAAACATTCAGTACTTC.

This chain joins TRBV29-1 and TRBJ2-5; 7 positions match TRBD2. Germline V gives CDR1 SQVTM, CDR2 ANQGSEA. The V and J ends lost 7 bases and 5 bases, in that order; junction bases with no gene match: 10. This CDR3 is built from 13 residues. DNA of the CDR3: TGCAGCGGGGGTGGGGAGGGTAGTGAGACCCAGTACTTC. Translation gives CSGGGEGSETQYF.

The table lists this clonotype with a few counts. The rearrangement links TRBV3-1 to TRBJ2-1; TRBD2 aligns across 11 bases. CDR3 size: 16 residues. Germline assignment: CDR1 LGHDT and CDR2 YNNKEL (reference sequence). J gave up 13 bases and V 0 bases, and 11 bases lay outside the gene matches. CDR3 sequence: CASSQEGGTSGGSQFF. In DNA, the CDR3 is TGTGCCAGCAGCCAAGAAGGCGGCACTAGCGGGGGATCTCAGTTCTTC.

The sample holds a few counts of this clonotype. The V and J genes are TRBV4-1 and TRBJ2-3, with D perhaps matching TRBD2 (6 bases). Per the germline V gene, CDR1 is MGHRA and CDR2 is YSYEKL. V lost 2 bases and J lost 6, with 15 bases in between. This CDR3 has 15 residues. Here the CDR3 reads CASSQTGTRGDTQYF. The CDR3, as DNA: TGCGCCAGCAGCCAAACCGGGACTCGAGGGGATACGCAGTATTTT.

The chain is built from TRBV6-5 and TRBJ2-5; D is uncertain. The CDR3 is 15 amino acids. The germline V and J ends were trimmed by 2 bases and 4 bases, with 14 bases remaining between them. Looked up from germline, CDR1 is MNHEY and CDR2 is SVGAGI. DNA for the CDR3: TGTGCCAGCAGTTACCAAGCAGGCCGCGCAGAGACCCAGTACTTC. This codes for CASSYQAGRAETQYF.

The genes are TRBV28 and TRBJ2-2, with TRBD2 as a possible D gene (6 bases). This CDR3 region has 13 residues. Per the germline V gene, CDR1 is MDHEN and CDR2 is SYDVKM. The germline V and J ends were trimmed by 7 bases and 5 bases, with 11 bases remaining between them. DNA for the CDR3: TGTGCCAGCAAGGAGGGCCGAACCGGGGAGCTGTTTTTT. Protein: CASKEGRTGELFF.

The rearrangement joins TRBV3-1 to TRBJ1-1; D uncertain. The CDR3 is 15 amino acids. From germline, CDR1 is LGHDT and CDR2 YNNKEL (reference sequence). The V end lost 1 base, the J end lost 0 bases, and 9 bases lay between the germline ends. As DNA, the CDR3 is TGTGCCAGCAGCCAAGTGTCACAGATGAACACTGAAGCTTTCTTT. This gives the protein CASSQVSQMNTEAFF.

The chain joins TRBV5-1 to TRBJ2-2; 7 bases fit TRBD1. Germline assignment: CDR1 SGHRS and CDR2 YFSETQ. J gave up 5 bases and V 4 bases, and 11 bases lay outside the gene matches. CDR3 length equals 16 residues. For the CDR3, the DNA is TGCGCCAGCAGCCCCAGGGGGTCACGTCAGACCGGGGAGCTGTTTTTT. It codes for CASSPRGSRQTGELFF. Together with reference TRBV5-1 and TRBJ2-2, the CDR3 gives the full variable domain: KAGVTQTPRYLIKTRGQQVTLSCSPISGHRSVSWYQQTPGQGLQFLFEYFSETQRNKGNFPGRFSGRQFSNSRSEMNVSTLELGDSALYLCASSPRGSRQTGELFFGEGSRLTVL.

Worth noting for this clonotype: A much larger clone is a single base away; this may be a read error. Here the CDR3 reads CASSQAYTQYF. The CDR3 coding sequence is TGCGCCAGCAGCCAAGCATATACGCAGTATTTT. The rearrangement links TRBV4-1 to TRBJ2-3; D call uncertain. Germline V gene data show CDR1 as MGHRA and CDR2 as YSYEKL. Trimming pared 1 base from V and 7 bases from J, leaving 3 bases between. CDR3 length: 11 residues.

This clonotype was detected a few times. Germline is not matched at one junction end, which may reflect a read error. The chain employs TRBV4-3 and TRBJ1-3, with 8 positions matching TRBD1. Germline values: CDR1 LGHNA, CDR2 YSLEER. This CDR3 comprises 15 residues. The CDR3 coding sequence is TGCGCCAGCAGCCAGGACAGGGCCTCTGGAAACACCACATATTTT. Translating it yields CASSQDRASGNTTYF.

This clonotype was seen at least ten times. The CDR3 DNA is TGTGCCAGCAGTTTAGGGGACACCATTAGGGCCCAAGAGACCCAGTACTTC. Translated: CASSLGDTIRAQETQYF. The rearrangement joins TRBV12-3 or TRBV12-4 to TRBJ2-5, with D possibly matching TRBD1 (6 bases). Trimming cost V 1 base and J 1 base, with 16 bases left between them. This CDR3 region has 17 residues.

The sample holds many counts of this clonotype. DNA of the CDR3: TGTGCCAGCAGTGTGACCCAGAGGGATACGCAGTATTTT. Its protein product is CASSVTQRDTQYF. The chain couples TRBV6-4 to TRBJ2-3, with no clear D. Trimming left V 4 bases short and J 6 bases short, with 11 bases between. Germline V gives CDR1 MRHNA, CDR2 SNTAGT. The CDR3 loop spans 13 amino acids.

This clonotype was detected a few times. Written as DNA, the CDR3 is TGTGCCAGCAGTTCGACTTGGCTCACCGGGGAGCTGTTTTTT. Translation gives CASSSTWLTGELFF. The V call is TRBV27, the J call TRBJ2-2, with D unclear. The CDR3 sequence is 14 residues long. Germline V gives CDR1 MNHEY, CDR2 SMNVEV (reference sequence). Trimming removed 4 bases from V and 4 bases from J, with 10 bases in between.

This clonotype has a handful of counts. The V gene is TRBV12-3 or TRBV12-4, the J gene TRBJ1-5, with TRBD1 identical over 7 bases. This CDR3 region has 15 residues. The V gene end was trimmed by 2 bases and the J gene end by 4 bases; junction bases not matched to a gene: 5. The CDR3 DNA reads TGTGCCAGCAGTTTATCGGCCAGGGGGAATCAGCCCCAGCATTTT. Residues: CASSLSARGNQPQHF.

This clonotype was counted ten times or more. V is TRBV15 and J is TRBJ2-2, with D unresolved. Germline V gives CDR1 LNHNV, CDR2 YYDKDF (reference sequence). CDR3 length: 14 residues. V gave up 0 bases and J gave up 5 bases, with 7 bases separating them. Written as DNA, the CDR3 is TGTGCCACCAGCAGAGATCTGGGGACCGGGGAGCTGTTTTTT. This encodes CATSRDLGTGELFF. Looking up the rest from reference TRBV15 and TRBJ2-2 gives the full variable domain: DAMVIQNPRYQVTQFGKPVTLSCSQTLNHNVMYWYQQKSSQAPKLLFHYYDKDFNNEADTPDNFQSRRPNTSFCFLDIRSPGLGDTAMYLCATSRDLGTGELFFGEGSRLTVL.

This clonotype showed up just a few times. V gene TRBV20-1 combines with J gene TRBJ2-7; D may correspond to TRBD1 or TRBD2 (5 bases each). This CDR3 contains 13 residues. Per germline, CDR1 DFQATT and CDR2 SNEGSKA (reference sequence). The V and J ends lost 2 bases and 3 bases respectively, with 11 bases between them. CDR3 nucleotides: TGCAGTGCTAGAACGGGGCCAGTCTACGAGCAGTACTTC. Protein: CSARTGPVYEQYF.

This clonotype appeared a few times. V gene TRBV15 combines with J gene TRBJ2-1, with a tentative D call TRBD2 (6 bases). This CDR3 comprises 14 residues. V lost 5 bases and J lost 4, with 12 bases in between. Germline V gene lookup returns CDR1 LNHNV and CDR2 YYDKDF (reference sequence). The CDR3 loop reads CATSLRERYNEQFF. The CDR3 nucleotides are TGTGCCACCAGCTTGCGGGAACGATACAATGAGCAGTTCTTC.